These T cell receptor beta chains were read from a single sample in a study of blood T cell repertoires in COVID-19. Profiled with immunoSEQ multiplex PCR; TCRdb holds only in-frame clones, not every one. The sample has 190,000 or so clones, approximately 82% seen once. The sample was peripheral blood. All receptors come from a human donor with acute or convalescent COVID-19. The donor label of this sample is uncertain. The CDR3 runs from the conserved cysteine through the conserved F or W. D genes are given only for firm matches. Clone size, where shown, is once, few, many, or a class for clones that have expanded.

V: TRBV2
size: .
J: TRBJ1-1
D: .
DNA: TGTGCCAGCAAAAGGGGAAGGAACACTGAAGCTTTCTTT
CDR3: CASKRGRNTEAFF

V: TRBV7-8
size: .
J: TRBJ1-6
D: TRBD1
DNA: TGTGCCAGCAGCACCGACAGGGCAGGATTTTCACCCCTCCACTTT
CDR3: CASSTDRAGFSPLHF

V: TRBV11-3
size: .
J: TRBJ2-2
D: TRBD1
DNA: TGTGCCAGCAGCTTAGGCACAGGGGAGATCGGGGAGCTGTTTTTT
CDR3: CASSLGTGEIGELFF

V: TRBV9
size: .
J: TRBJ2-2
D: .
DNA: TGTGCCAGCGGTCTTGGGGGCGCGAACACCGGGGAGCTGTTTTTT
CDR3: CASGLGGANTGELFF

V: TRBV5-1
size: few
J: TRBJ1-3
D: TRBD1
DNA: TGCGCCAGCAGCCAAGGGACAGTTGGAAACACCATATATTTT
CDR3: CASSQGTVGNTIYF

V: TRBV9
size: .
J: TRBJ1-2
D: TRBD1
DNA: TGTGCCAGCAGCAGACGGACAGGTCAGGCGAACTATGGCTACACCTTC
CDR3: CASSRRTGQANYGYTF

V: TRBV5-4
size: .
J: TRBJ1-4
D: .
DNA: TGTGCCAGCAGCCCAGGAACAGCAACTAATGAAAAACTGTTTTTT
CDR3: CASSPGTATNEKLFF

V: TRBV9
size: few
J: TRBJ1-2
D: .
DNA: TGTGCCAGCAGCGAGGGGGGGACCTCCTATGGCTACACCTTC
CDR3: CASSEGGTSYGYTF

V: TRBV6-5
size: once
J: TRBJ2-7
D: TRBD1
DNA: TGTGCCATCGGACAGGGAGCTGCCTACGAGCAGTACTTC
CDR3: CAIGQGAAYEQYF

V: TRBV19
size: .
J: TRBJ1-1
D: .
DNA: TGTGCCAGTAGTGGCACGTGGAACACTGAAGCTTTCTTT
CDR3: CASSGTWNTEAFF

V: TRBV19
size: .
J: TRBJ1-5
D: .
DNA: TGTGCCAGTAGTATTGGACCAACGGGAAATCAGCCCCAGCATTTT
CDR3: CASSIGPTGNQPQHF

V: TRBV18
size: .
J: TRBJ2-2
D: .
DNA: TGTGCCAGCTCACCAGGGGCCAACACCGGGGAGCTGTTTTTT
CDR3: CASSPGANTGELFF

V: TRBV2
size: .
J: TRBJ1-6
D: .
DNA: TGTGCCAGCGGAAAAGACAGGAGCTCCTATAATTCACCCCTCCACTTT
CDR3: CASGKDRSSYNSPLHF

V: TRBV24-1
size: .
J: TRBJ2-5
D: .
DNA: TGTGCCACCAGTCCGGGTGGAGGGTTCGAAGGAGAGACCCAGTACTTC
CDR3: CATSPGGGFEGETQYF

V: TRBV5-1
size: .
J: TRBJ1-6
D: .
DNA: TGCGCCAGCAGCTTCTCCAGGGAACATAATTCACCCCTCCACTTT
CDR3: CASSFSREHNSPLHF

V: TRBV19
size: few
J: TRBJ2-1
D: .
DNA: TGTGCCAGTAGTGGTCCCCAGCGGCAGCTCTACAATGAGCAGTTCTTC
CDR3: CASSGPQRQLYNEQFF

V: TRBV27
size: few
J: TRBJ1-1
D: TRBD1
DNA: TGTGCCAGCAGTGAAGACAGGGTCGGAACCACTGAAGCTTTCTTT
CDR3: CASSEDRVGTTEAFF

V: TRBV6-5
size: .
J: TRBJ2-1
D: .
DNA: TGTGCCACCTACAGCTCCTACAATGAGCAGTTCTTC
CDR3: CATYSSYNEQFF

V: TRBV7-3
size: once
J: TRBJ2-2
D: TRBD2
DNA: TGTGCCAGCAGCTCAACTAGCGGGAGAGGCACCGGGGAGCTGTTTTTT
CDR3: CASSSTSGRGTGELFF

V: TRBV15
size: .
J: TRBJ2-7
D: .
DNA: TGTGCCACCAGCAGAGAAAGGCTAGGCCCCTACGAGCAGTACTTC
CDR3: CATSRERLGPYEQYF

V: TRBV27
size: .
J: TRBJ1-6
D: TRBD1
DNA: TGTGCCAGCAGTCCCGGGACAGGGGGCCGCACCTATAATTCACCCCTCCACTTT
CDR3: CASSPGTGGRTYNSPLHF

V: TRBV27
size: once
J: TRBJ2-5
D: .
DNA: TGTGCCAGCAGTCTTGCGTACCAAGAGACCCAGTACTTC
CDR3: CASSLAYQETQYF

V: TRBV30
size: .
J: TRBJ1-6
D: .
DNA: TGTGCCTGGAGTGTAAAAAGCCCGCGTGGTAATTCACCCCTCCACTTT
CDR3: CAWSVKSPRGNSPLHF

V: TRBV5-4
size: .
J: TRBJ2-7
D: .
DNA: TGTGCCAGCAGCCCAGGGTATGGCGAGCAGTACTTC
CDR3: CASSPGYGEQYF

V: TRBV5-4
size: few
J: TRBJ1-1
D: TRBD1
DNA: TGTGCCAGCAGCTTGGTAGGGGGCGTCACTGAAGCTTTCTTT
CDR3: CASSLVGGVTEAFF

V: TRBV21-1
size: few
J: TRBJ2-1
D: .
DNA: TGTGCCAGCAGCAAATCTCGGGAGAGGGGATATTCCTACAATGAGCAGTTCTTC
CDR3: CASSKSRERGYSYNEQFF

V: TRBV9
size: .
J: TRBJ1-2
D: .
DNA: TGTGCCAGCAGCGTAGAGTCCGGCTATGGCTACACCTTC
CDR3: CASSVESGYGYTF

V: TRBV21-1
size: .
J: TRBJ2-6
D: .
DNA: TGTGCCAGCAGCCCCCGGGGGGGCAGGGTATCTTGGGCCAACGTCCTGACTTTC
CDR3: CASSPRGGRVSWANVLTF

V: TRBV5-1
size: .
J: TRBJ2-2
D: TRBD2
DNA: TGCGCCAGCAGCCTAATTAGCGGGAGGAACACCGGGGAGCTGTTTTTT
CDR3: CASSLISGRNTGELFF

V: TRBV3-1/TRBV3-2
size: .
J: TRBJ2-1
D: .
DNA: TGTGCCAGCAGCCACCCTCCTAGGGGTGAGCAGTTCTTC
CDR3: CASSHPPRGEQFF

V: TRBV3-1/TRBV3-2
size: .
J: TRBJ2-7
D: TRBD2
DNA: TGTGCCAGCAGCCAAGACAGGGTCCCAGCACTAGCGGGGACCTACGAGCAGTACTTC
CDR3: CASSQDRVPALAGTYEQYF

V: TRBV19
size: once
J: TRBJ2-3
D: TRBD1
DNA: TGTGCCAGTAGTATGTTAGGGGGCTTTTTCACAGATACGCAGTATTTT
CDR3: CASSMLGGFFTDTQYF

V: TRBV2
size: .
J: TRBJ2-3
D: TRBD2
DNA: TGTGCCACCGGGACTAGCGTCCCAGATACGCAGTATTTT
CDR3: CATGTSVPDTQYF

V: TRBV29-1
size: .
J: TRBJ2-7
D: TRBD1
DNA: TGCAGCGTTGGTACGGGACAGGGCTTCTACGAGCAGTACTTC
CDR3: CSVGTGQGFYEQYF

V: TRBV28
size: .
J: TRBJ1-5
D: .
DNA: TGTGCCAGCAGTTTATGGGGGGGGCTTCGGCCCCAGCATTTT
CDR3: CASSLWGGLRPQHF

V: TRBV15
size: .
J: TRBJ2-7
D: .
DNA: TGTGCCACCAGCAGAGAACAGGGGAGGGAGCAGTACTTC
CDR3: CATSREQGREQYF

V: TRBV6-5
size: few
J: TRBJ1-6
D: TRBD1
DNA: TGTGCCAGCAGTTCACAGGGGTGGGATTCACCCCTCCACTTT
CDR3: CASSSQGWDSPLHF

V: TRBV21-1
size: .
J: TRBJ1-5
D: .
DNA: TGTGCCAGCAGCAAAGGAAGGTACGGTGGACAGTCCTCTAGCAATCAGCCCCAGCATTTT
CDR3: CASSKGRYGGQSSSNQPQHF

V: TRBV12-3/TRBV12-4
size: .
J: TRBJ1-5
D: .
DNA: TGTGCCAGCAGTTCGTTCTCGGGGCCCCAGCATTTT
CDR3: CASSSFSGPQHF

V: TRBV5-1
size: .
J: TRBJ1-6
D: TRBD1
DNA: TGCGCCAGCAGCTCACAGGGGGATGGTAATTCACCCCTCCACTTT
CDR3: CASSSQGDGNSPLHF

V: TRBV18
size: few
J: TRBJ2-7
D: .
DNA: TGTGCCAGCTCACCGGAAGAACGGGGCTCCTACGAGCAGTACTTC
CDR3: CASSPEERGSYEQYF

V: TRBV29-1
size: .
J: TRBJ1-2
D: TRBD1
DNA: TGCAGCGGGGGGGACAGCCCTAACTATGGCTACACCTTC
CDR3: CSGGDSPNYGYTF

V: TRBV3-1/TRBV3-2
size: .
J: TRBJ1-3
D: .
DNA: TGTGCCAGCAGCCAAGGCATCTACCGCTCTGGAAACACCATATATTTT
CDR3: CASSQGIYRSGNTIYF

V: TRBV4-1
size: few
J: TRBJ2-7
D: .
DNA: TGCGCCAGCAGCCAAGGAGTTACCTCCTACGAGCAGTACTTC
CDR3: CASSQGVTSYEQYF

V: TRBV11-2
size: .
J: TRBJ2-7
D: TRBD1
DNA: TGTGCCAGCAGCTTAGTCGGGACAGGGGGAGGCGAGCAGTACTTC
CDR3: CASSLVGTGGGEQYF

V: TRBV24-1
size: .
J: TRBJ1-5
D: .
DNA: TGTGCCACCAGTGATTTAGCGGGCCTAGATCATCAGCCCCAGCATTTT
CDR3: CATSDLAGLDHQPQHF

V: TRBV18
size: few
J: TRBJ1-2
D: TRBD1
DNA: TGTGCCAGCTCACTGGACAGGCCTAACTATGGCTACACCTTC
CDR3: CASSLDRPNYGYTF

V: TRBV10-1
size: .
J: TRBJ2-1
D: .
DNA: TGCGCCAGCAACAAAGGAGGTAGCAATGAGCAGTTCTTC
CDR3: CASNKGGSNEQFF

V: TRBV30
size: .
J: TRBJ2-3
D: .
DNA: TGTGCCTGGAGCCTTCAGGATACGCAGTATTTT
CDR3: CAWSLQDTQYF

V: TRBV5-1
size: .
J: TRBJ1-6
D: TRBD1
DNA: TGCGCCAGCAGCTTGACAGGGGGCGATTCCTATAATTCACCCCTCCACTTT
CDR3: CASSLTGGDSYNSPLHF

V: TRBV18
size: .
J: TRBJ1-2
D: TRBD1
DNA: TGTGCCAGCTCCCCGACAGGGCTACCCGCTAACTATGGCTACACCTTC
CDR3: CASSPTGLPANYGYTF

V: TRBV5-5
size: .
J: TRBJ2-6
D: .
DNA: TGTGCCAGCAGCTTGGGTCTGGGGGCCAACGTCCTGACTTTC
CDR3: CASSLGLGANVLTF

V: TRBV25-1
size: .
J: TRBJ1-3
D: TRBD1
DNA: TGTGCCAGCACTAAGACAGGGGTTGGAAACACCATATATTTT
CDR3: CASTKTGVGNTIYF

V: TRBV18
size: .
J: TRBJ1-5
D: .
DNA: TGTGCCAGCTCACCCCTCCCCGGTGATCAGCCCCAGCATTTT
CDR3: CASSPLPGDQPQHF

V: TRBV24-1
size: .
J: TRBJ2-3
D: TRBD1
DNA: TGTGCCACCAGTGAACCCGGGACAGGACGCACAGATACGCAGTATTTT
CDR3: CATSEPGTGRTDTQYF

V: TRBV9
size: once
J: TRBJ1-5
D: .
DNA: TGTGCCAGCAGCTCCGAGGAGGGATCAGGTCAGCCCCAGCATTTT
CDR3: CASSSEEGSGQPQHF

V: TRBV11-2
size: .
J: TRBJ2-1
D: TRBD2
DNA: TGTGCCAGCAGCCCCCAACTAGCGGGCCTTAAGTACAATGAGCAGTTCTTC
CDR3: CASSPQLAGLKYNEQFF